The present T cell receptor beta chain was sequenced within a study of glioma-infiltrating T cells. Study-wide results and caveats: Non-neoplastic patients had below-expected tissue-blood divergence, while all gliomas exceeded expectation.

V was shortened by 4 bases and J by 6 bases, with 12 bases between the two germline ends. CDR3 length equals 13 residues. CDR1 and CDR2 (germline): LGHNA, YSLEER. TCR alpha and beta CDR3 regions were amplified from RNA using iRepertoire nested multiplex PCR. Each CDR3 protein is one row after TCRdb ran MiXCR on the multiplex PCR reads. The data hold approximately 400,000 distinct CDR3 sequences, with more than 35% observed a single time. This clonotype has more than one count but fewer than ten. Its antigen is not known. The sequenced sample consisted of glioma tissue, nonneoplastic brain tissue, or PBMCs (not recorded which). The sequence derives from a human donor with low-grade glioma or glioblastoma, undergoing nonglioma brain surgery, or in good health (not recorded which). The gene calls are TRBV4-3 and TRBJ1-1, with a tentative D call TRBD1 (6 bases). The CDR3 protein is CASSPYRVSEAFF. CDR3 nucleotide sequence: TGCGCCAGCAGCCCCTACAGGGTTTCTGAAGCTTTCTTT.